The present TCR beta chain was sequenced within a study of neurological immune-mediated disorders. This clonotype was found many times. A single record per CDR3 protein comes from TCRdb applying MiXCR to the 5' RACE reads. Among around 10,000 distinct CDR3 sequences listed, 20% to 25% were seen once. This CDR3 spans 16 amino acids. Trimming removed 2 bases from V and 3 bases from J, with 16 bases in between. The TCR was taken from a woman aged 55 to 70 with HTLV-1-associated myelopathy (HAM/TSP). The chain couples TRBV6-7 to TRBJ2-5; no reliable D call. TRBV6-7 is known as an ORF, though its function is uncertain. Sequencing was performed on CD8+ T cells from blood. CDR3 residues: CASSYPPAGEEETQYF. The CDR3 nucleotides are TGTGCCAGCAGTTACCCCCCGGCCGGTGAGGAAGAGACCCAGTACTTC.